This T cell receptor (beta chain) originates from a study of T cells in Graves' hyperthyroidism and ophthalmopathy. The TCR beta CDR3 regions underwent amplification using RNA transcripts as the source. HTBI primers were the set used in a first-round RT-PCR of the TCR CDR3. TCRdb re-analysed the multiplex PCR reads in MiXCR, keeping a single row per CDR3 protein. The repertoire holds 500,000 to 700,000 distinct CDR3 sequences, with 16% as singletons. Trimming cost V 4 bases and J 5 bases, with 9 bases left between them. This CDR3 is 13 amino acids long. This sequence joins TRBV12-3 or TRBV12-4 and TRBJ1-5; D gene uncertain. Sequencing was performed on blood. The source of this sequence is a woman aged 18-29 years with Graves' hyperthyroidism. The CDR3 here is CASSSQIYQPQHF. In DNA, the CDR3 is TGTGCCAGCAGTTCTCAGATTTATCAGCCCCAGCATTTT.